This TCR beta chain is from a study of cytomegalovirus exposure and HLA in healthy donors. Everyone who donated was a healthy bone marrow donor. Points from the study as a whole: V- and J-gene trimming in TCR beta was tied to a missense DCLRE1C variant by an analysis performed later. A later analysis revealed that TCR association rates differed between HLA loci, peaking at DRB1 and bottoming out at HLA-C.

About this clone itself: As yet, its antigen is unknown.

Use of 60 Vbeta and 13 Jbeta primers characterized the PCR. The method was immunoSEQ multiplex PCR; TCRdb's version includes in-frame clones alone and lacks a portion of them. This table holds over 100,000 clones, 74% found once. Germline CDR1 SGHTA, CDR2 FQGNSA. This CDR3 is 13 amino acids long. Between the trimmed V and J ends, which lost 4 bases and 5 bases, there was a span of 11 bases. The chain is built from TRBV7-2 and TRBJ2-5; no firm D call. This sequence was found in a human donor in good health. Source material: PBMCs. CDR3 nucleotides: TGTGCCAGCAGCTCCTCTACTCGCGAGACCCAGTACTTC. This encodes CASSSSTRETQYF.